This T cell receptor beta chain was profiled in a study of early stage breast cancer tumors. The study's findings and limits: Chain pairing and CD4, CD8 or FOXP3 expression were not captured. Blood repertoires resembled normal breast more than tumor.

Comment on this clone: No antigen is known for it.

CDR3 size: 16 residues. Germline CDR1 and CDR2: MGHRA and YSYEKL. The V end was cut by 3 bases, the J end by 2 bases, with 15 bases between. Sequencing was performed with immunoSEQ multiplex PCR; in TCRdb, only in-frame clones are kept and a portion is missing. The table records approximately 75,000 clones, 80% of them present only once. This receptor was taken from a person in their forties with breast cancer. Sequenced input: blood. The chain employs TRBV4-1 and TRBJ2-3, with D hard to call. CDR3 sequence reads: CASSQGSPSNTDTQYF. The CDR3 region has the DNA TGCGCCAGCAGCCAGGGGTCCCCTTCCAACACAGATACGCAGTATTTT.